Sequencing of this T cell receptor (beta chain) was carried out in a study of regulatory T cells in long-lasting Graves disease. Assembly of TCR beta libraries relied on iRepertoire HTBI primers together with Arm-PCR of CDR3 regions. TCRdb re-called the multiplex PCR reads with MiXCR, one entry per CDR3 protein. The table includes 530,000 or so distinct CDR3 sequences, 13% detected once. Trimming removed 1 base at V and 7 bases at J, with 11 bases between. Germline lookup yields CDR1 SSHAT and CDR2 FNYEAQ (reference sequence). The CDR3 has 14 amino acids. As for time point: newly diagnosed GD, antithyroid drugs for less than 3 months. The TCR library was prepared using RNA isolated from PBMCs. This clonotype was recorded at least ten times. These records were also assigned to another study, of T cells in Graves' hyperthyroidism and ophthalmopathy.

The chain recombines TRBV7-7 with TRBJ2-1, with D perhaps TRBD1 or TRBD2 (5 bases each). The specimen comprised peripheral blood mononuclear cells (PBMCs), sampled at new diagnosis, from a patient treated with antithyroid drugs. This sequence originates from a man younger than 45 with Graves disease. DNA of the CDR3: TGTGCCAGCAGCTTAGTGGGGACGGGAAATGAGCAGTTCTTC. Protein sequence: CASSLVGTGNEQFF.